This TCR beta chain is drawn from a study of blood T cells in healthy people across ages. Points from the study as a whole: No conclusive comparison of naive versus antigen-experienced cells was possible with unsorted PBMCs. Fewer expanded clones and more diversity marked long-lived versus aged donors.

Points on this clonotype: Its antigen is unknown.

Combining a sample-barcoded 5' primer with a J-beta primer mix, a second PCR ran for roughly 7 to 11 cycles. TCRdb independently ran MiXCR on the 5' RACE reads; one entry per CDR3 protein. Of some 760,000 distinct CDR3 sequences in the sample, 20% to 25% were seen once. This CDR3 has 15 amino acids. With 3 bases clipped from V and 4 bases from J, the junction kept 7 bases outside the gene matches. Germline V CDR1 and CDR2: SGHTA, FQGNSA. This same sample was also taken into another study, of T cells of mothers and their children. That paper notes: The shaping of TCR recombination output by thymic selection is similar in related and unrelated pairs.

The rearrangement uses TRBV7-2 and TRBJ2-7; 9 bases map to TRBD1. The specimen sequenced was blood. The clonotype originates from a boy aged 5-17 years in good health. The CDR3 DNA is TGTGCCAGCAGCTTCTTCCCCGGGACAGGGTACGAGCAGTACTTC. As protein: CASSFFPGTGYEQYF.